This T cell receptor (beta chain) appears in the sequencing data of a study of T cells in Graves' hyperthyroidism and ophthalmopathy. Study-wide results and limits: In the blood, most expanded thyroid clonotypes above 0.001 appeared as well.

RNA transcripts provided the source from which TCR beta CDR3 regions were amplified. First-round RT-PCR targeting the TCR CDR3 was performed with the HTBI primer set. Each CDR3 protein gets one entry after TCRdb re-called the multiplex PCR reads with MiXCR. The sample contains 500,000 or so distinct CDR3 sequences, 15% to 20% of which appear only once. This clonotype was detected ten times or more. Its antigen remains unknown. Each person with ophthalmopathy scored at least 3 on the Clinical Activity Score, reached NOSPECS grade 4 or higher, and had been ill under 3 months. The source is a woman aged 18-29 years with Graves' ophthalmopathy. The specimen was blood.

CDR3 sequence: CASSFRTRYSGNTIYF. CDR3 coding DNA: TGTGCCAGCAGTTTCCGGACCAGGTACTCTGGAAACACCATATATTTT. The J gene is TRBJ1-3, the V gene TRBV28; D not certain. This CDR3 contains 16 residues. The V gene lost 3 bases and the J gene lost 0 bases, with 12 bases spanning the gap. Germline V CDR1 and CDR2: MDHEN, SYDVKM. Variable domain in full (rest from reference TRBV28 and TRBJ1-3): DVKVTQSSRYLVKRTGEKVFLECVQDMDHENMFWYRQDPGLGLRLIYFSYDVKMKEKGDIPEGYSVSREKKERFSLILESASTNQTSMYLCASSFRTRYSGNTIYFGEGSWLTVV.